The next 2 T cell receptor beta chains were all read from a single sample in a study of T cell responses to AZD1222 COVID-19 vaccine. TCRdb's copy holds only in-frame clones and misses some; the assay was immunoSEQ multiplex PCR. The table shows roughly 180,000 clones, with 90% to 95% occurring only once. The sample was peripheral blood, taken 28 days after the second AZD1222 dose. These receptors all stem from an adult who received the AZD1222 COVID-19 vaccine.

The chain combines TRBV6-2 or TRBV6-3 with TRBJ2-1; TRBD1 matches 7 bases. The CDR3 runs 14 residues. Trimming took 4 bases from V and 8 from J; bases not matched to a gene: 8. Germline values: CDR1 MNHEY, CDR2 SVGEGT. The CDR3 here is CASSSGQTVDEQFF. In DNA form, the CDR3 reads TGTGCCAGCAGTTCGGGACAGACTGTCGATGAGCAGTTCTTC.

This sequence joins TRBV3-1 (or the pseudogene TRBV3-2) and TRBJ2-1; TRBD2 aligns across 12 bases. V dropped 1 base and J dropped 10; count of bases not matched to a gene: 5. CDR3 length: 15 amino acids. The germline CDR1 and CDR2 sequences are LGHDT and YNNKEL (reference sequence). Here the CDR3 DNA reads TGTGCCAGCAGCCAAGGGCTAGCGGGGGGGCGCGAGCAGTTCTTC. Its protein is CASSQGLAGGREQFF.